This TCR beta chain was documented in a study of identifying expanded T cells in peripheral blood. Study conclusions and caveats: Approximately two-week clone count variance significantly increased as total template count grew. Over two and four weeks, about 15 and 18 clones changed, versus 1.2 between replicates.

TCRdb keeps only in-frame clones here, not all; method: immunoSEQ multiplex PCR. The repertoire holds about 53,000 clones, with around four fifths as singletons. Points on this clone: Its cognate antigen is unknown.

There are 15 residues in the CDR3. The V gene lost 6 bases and the J gene lost 2 bases, with 16 bases spanning the gap. Germline CDR1 reads ENHRY; CDR2 reads SYGVKD. Healthy donors had no documented immune events, such as infections, while sampled. This sequence originates from a person aged 18 to 69 in good health. J is TRBJ1-2 and V is TRBV10-3; no firm D call. Sequencing was carried out using blood. For the CDR3, the DNA is TGTGCCATCAGAGTCCGACTAGACAAAAACTATGGCTACACCTTC. It encodes CAIRVRLDKNYGYTF.